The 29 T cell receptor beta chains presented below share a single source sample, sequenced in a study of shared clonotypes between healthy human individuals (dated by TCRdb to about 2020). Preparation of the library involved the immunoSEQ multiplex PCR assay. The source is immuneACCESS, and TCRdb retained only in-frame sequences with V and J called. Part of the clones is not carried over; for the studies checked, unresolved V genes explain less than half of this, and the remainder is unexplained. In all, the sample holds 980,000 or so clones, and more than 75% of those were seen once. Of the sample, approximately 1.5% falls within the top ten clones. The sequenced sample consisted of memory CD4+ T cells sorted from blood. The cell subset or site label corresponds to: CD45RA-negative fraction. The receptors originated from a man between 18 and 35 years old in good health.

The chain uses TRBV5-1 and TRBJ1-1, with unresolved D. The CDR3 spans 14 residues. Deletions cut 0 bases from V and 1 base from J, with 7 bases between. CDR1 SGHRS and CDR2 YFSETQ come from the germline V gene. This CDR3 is CASSLDGKNTEAFF. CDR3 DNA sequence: TGCGCCAGCAGCTTGGACGGCAAGAACACTGAAGCTTTCTTT.

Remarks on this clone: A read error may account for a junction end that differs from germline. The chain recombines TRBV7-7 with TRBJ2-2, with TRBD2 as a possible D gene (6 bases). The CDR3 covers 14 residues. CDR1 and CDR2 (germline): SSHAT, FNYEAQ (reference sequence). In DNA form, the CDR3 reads TGTGCTAGCAGCCCCCAAGGAGGGGCCGGGGAGCTGTTTTTT. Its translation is CASSPQGGAGELFF.

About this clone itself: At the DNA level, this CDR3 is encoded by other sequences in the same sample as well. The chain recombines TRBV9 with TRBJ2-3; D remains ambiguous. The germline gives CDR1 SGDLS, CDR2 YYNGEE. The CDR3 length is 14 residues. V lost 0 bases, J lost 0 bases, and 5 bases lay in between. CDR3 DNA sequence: TGTGCCAGCAGCGTAGGCGGCAGCACAGATACGCAGTATTTT. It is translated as CASSVGGSTDTQYF.

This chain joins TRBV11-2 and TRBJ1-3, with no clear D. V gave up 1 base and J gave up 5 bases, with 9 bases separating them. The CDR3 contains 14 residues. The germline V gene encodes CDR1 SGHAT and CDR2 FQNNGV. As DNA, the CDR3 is TGTGCCAGCAGCTTAGGAACAAAGAGAAACACCATATATTTT. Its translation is CASSLGTKRNTIYF.

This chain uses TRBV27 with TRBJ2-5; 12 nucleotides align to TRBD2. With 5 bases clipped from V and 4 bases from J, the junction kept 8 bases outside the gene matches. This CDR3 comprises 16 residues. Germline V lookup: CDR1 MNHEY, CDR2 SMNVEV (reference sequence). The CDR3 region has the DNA TGTGCCAGCAGTCCACGGACTAGCGGGGTTACAGAGACCCAGTACTTC. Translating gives CASSPRTSGVTETQYF.

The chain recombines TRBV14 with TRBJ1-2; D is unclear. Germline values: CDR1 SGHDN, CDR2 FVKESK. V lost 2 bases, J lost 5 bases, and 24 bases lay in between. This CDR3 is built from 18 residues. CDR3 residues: CASSQNTRNWQANYGYTF. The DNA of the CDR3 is TGTGCCAGCAGCCAAAATACTCGGAACTGGCAGGCAAATTATGGCTACACCTTC. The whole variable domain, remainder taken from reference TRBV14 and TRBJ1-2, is EAGVTQFPSHSVIEKGQTVTLRCDPISGHDNLYWYRRVMGKEIKFLLHFVKESKQDESGMPNNRFLAERTGGTYSTLKVQPAELEDSGVYFCASSQNTRNWQANYGYTFGSGTRLTVV.

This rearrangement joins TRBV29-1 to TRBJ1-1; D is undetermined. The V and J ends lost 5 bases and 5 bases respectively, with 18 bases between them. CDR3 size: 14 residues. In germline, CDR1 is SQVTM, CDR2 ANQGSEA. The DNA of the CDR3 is TGCAGCGTTTCTACCCTTACCGGAGGGACTGAAGCTTTCTTT. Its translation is CSVSTLTGGTEAFF.

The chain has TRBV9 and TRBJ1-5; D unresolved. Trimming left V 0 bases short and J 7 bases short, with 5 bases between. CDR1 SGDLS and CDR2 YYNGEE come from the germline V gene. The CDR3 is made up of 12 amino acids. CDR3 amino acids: CASSVGVQPQHF. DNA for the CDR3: TGTGCCAGCAGCGTAGGGGTCCAGCCCCAGCATTTT. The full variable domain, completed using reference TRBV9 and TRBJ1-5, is DSGVTQTPKHLITATGQRVTLRCSPRSGDLSVYWYQQSLDQGLQFLIQYYNGEERAKGNILERFSAQQFPDLHSELNLSSLELGDSALYFCASSVGVQPQHFGDGTRLSIL.

The CDR3 DNA reads TGTGCCAGCAGTGAAACGGGAGGGCCTGCCTGGCAGTACTTC. It translates to CASSETGGPAWQYF. This chain uses TRBV2 with TRBJ2-7; 8 bases are shared with TRBD2. This CDR3 has 14 amino acids. V trimming: 2 bases; J trimming: 9 bases; junction bases outside the gene matches: 9. Germline CDR1 is SNHLY and CDR2 is FYNNEI.

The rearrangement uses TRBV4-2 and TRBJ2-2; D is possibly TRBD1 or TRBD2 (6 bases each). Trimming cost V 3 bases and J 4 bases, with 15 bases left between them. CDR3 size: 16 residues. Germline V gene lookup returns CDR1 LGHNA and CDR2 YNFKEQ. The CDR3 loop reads CASSQPPGAGTGELFF. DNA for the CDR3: TGTGCCAGCAGCCAGCCTCCGGGGGCGGGCACCGGGGAGCTGTTTTTT.

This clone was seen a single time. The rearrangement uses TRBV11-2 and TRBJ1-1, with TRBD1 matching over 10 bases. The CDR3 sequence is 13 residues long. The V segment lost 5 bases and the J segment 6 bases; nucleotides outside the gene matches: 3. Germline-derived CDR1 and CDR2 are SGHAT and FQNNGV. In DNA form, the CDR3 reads TGTGCCAGCAGCCGAGACAGGGGGCCTGAAGCTTTCTTT. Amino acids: CASSRDRGPEAFF.

The CDR3 loop is CASSLVGTSGRNYEQYF. The CDR3 nucleotides are TGTGCCAGCAGCTTGGTTGGGACTAGCGGGAGAAACTACGAGCAGTACTTC. This chain links TRBV5-4 with TRBJ2-7; the match to TRBD2 covers 14 bases. V was pared by 0 bases and J by 3 bases, with 5 bases of the junction left unmatched. Germline assignment: CDR1 SGHNT and CDR2 YYREEE (reference sequence). This CDR3 region has 17 residues.

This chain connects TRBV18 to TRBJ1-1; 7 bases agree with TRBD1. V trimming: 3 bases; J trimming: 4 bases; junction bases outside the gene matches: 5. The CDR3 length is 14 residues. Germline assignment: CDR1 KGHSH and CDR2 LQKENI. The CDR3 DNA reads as TGTGCCAGCTCACCCCTGGCAGGGGGCACTGAAGCTTTCTTT. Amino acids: CASSPLAGGTEAFF.

The CDR3 nucleotides are TGTGCCAGTAGTGAGGGAGCGGCAGATGAAAAACTGTTTTTT. Translating it yields CASSEGAADEKLFF. This rearrangement joins TRBV19 to TRBJ1-4; no clear D gene. The CDR3 has 14 amino acids. The germline V and J ends were trimmed by 5 bases and 6 bases, with 13 bases remaining between them. The V gene's germline CDR1 is LNHDA and CDR2 SQIVND (reference sequence).

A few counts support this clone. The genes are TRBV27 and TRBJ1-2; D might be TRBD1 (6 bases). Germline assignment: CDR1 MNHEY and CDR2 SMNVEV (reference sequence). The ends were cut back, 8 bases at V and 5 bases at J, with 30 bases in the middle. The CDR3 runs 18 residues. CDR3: CASSLMGAPGLAYYGYTF. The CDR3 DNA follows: TGTGCCAGCTCACTTATGGGGGCCCCAGGTTTGGCCTATTATGGCTACACCTTC.

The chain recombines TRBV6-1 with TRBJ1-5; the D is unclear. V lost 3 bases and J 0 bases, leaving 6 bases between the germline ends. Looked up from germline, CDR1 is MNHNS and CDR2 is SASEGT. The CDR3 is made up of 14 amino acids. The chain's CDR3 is CASSEALSNQPQHF. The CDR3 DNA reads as TGTGCCAGCAGTGAGGCACTTAGCAATCAGCCCCAGCATTTT.

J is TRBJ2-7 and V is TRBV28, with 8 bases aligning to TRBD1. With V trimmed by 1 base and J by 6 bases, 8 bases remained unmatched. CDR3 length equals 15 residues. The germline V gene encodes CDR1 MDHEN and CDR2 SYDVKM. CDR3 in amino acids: CASSLSPRQGSEQYF. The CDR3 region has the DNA TGTGCCAGCAGTTTATCCCCCCGACAGGGGAGCGAGCAGTACTTC.

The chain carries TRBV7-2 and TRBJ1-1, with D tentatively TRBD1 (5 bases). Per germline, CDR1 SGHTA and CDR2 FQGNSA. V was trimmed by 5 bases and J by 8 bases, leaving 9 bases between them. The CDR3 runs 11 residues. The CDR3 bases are TGTGCCAGCAGCGTACGGACAGAAGCTTTCTTT. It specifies CASSVRTEAFF.

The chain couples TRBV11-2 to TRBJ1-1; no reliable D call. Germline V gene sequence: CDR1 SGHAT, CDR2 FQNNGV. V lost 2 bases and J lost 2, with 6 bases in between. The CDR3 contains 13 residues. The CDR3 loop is CASSLFTNTEAFF. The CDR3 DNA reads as TGTGCCAGCAGCTTATTCACAAACACTGAAGCTTTCTTT.

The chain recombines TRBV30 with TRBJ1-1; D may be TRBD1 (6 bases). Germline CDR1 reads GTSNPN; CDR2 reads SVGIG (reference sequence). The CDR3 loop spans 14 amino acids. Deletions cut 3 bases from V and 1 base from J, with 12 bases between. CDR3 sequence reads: CAWSPGAANTEAFF. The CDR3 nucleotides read TGTGCCTGGAGCCCGGGGGCAGCGAACACTGAAGCTTTCTTT. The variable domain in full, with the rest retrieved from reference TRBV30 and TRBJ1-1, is SQTIHQWPATLVQPVGSPLSLECTVEGTSNPNLYWYRQAAGRGLQLLFYSVGIGQISSEVPQNLSASRPQDRQFILSSKKLLLSDSGFYLCAWSPGAANTEAFFGQGTRLTVV.

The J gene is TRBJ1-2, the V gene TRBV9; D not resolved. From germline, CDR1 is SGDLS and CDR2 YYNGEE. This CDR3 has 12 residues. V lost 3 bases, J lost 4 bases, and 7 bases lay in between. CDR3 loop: CASSELSYGYTF. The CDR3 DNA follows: TGTGCCAGCAGCGAACTCAGCTATGGCTACACCTTC. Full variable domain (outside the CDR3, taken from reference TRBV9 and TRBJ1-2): DSGVTQTPKHLITATGQRVTLRCSPRSGDLSVYWYQQSLDQGLQFLIQYYNGEERAKGNILERFSAQQFPDLHSELNLSSLELGDSALYFCASSELSYGYTFGSGTRLTVV.

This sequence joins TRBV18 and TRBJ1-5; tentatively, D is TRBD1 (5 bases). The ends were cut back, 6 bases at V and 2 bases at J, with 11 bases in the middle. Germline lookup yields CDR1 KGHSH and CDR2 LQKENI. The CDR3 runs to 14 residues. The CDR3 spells CASSRESGNQPQHF. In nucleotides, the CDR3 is TGTGCCAGCTCCAGGGAGTCCGGCAATCAGCCCCAGCATTTT.

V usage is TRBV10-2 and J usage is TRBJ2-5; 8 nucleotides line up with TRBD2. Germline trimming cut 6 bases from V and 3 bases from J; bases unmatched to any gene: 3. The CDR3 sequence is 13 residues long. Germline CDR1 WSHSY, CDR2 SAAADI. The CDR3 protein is CASRAGVKETQYF. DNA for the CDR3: TGCGCCAGCAGAGCGGGGGTGAAAGAGACCCAGTACTTC.

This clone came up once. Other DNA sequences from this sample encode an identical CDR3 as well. This CDR3 reads CASSLGTGGNSPLHF. The CDR3 region has the DNA TGTGCCAGCAGTTTAGGGACAGGGGGCAATTCACCCCTCCACTTT. This chain links TRBV28 with TRBJ1-6, with 12 bases that match TRBD1. V trimming: 2 bases; J trimming: 7 bases; junction bases outside the gene matches: 0. Germline V lookup: CDR1 MDHEN, CDR2 SYDVKM. This CDR3 comprises 15 residues.

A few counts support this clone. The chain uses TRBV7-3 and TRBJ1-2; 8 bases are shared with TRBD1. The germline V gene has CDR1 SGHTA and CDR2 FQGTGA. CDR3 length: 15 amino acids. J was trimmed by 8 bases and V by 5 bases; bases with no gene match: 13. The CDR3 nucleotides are TGTGCCAGCAGCACGTCCGGGACAGGTCGTAGCGGCTACACCTTC. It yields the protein CASSTSGTGRSGYTF.

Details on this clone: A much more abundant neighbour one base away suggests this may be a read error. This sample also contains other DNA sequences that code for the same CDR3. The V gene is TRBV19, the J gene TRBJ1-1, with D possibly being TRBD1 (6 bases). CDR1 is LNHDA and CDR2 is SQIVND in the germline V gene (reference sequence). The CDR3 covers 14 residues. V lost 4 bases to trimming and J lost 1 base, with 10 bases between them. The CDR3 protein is CASSKSQGNTEAFF. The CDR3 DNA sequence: TGTGCCAGTAGTAAGTCACAGGGGAACACTGAAGCTTTCTTT.

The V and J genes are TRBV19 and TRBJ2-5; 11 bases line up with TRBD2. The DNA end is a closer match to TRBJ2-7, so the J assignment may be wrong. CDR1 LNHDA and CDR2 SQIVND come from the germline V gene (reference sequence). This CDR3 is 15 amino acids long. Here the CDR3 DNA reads TGTGCCAGCCGGACCGGGACTAGCGGTACCTACGAGCAGTACTTC. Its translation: CASRTGTSGTYEQYF.

Here the CDR3 reads CASSVLAGGLNEQFF. DNA for the CDR3: TGTGCCAGCTCAGTACTAGCGGGGGGGCTGAATGAGCAGTTCTTC. The chain recombines TRBV18 with TRBJ2-1, with 13 bases fitting TRBD2. Looked up from germline, CDR1 is KGHSH and CDR2 is LQKENI. The CDR3 sequence is 15 residues long. The junction had 5 bases not matched to a gene; V was cut back by 5 bases and J by 7 bases.

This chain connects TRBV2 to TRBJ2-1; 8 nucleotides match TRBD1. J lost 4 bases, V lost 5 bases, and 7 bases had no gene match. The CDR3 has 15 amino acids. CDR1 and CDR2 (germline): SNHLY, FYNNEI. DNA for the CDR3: TGTGCCAGCAGTTGGGACAGGTCTCCTTACAATGAGCAGTTCTTC. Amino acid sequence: CASSWDRSPYNEQFF.